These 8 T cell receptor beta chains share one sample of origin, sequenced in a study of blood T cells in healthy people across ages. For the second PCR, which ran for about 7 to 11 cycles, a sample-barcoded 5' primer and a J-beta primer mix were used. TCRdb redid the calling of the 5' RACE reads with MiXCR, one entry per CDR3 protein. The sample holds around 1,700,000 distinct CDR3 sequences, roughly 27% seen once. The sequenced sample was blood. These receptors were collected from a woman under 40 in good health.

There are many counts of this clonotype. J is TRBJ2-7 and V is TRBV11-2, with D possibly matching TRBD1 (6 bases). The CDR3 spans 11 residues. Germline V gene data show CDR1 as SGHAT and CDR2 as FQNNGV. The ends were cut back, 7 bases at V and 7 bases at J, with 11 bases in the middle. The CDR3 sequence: CASTQGFEQYF. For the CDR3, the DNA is TGTGCCAGCACCCAGGGGTTTGAGCAGTACTTC.

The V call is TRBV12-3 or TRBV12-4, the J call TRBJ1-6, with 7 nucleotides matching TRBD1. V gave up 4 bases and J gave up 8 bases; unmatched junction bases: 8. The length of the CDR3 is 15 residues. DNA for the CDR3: TGTGCCAGCAGTTCTAACAGGGGATCCCATTCACCCCTCCACTTT. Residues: CASSSNRGSHSPLHF.

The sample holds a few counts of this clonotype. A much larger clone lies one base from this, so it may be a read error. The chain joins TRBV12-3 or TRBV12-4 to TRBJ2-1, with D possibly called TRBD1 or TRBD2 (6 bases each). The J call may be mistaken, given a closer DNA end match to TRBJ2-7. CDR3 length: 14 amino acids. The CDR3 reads CASRKGGSYNEQYF. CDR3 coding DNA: TGTGCCAGCAGGAAGGGGGGCTCCTACAATGAGCAGTACTTC.

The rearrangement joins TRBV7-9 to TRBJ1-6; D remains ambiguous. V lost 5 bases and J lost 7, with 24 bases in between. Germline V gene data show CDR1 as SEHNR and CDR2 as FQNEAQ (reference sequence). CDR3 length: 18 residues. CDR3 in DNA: TGTGCCAGCAGCCCCCAATCCGTCGGGGTCCTGGGGAATTCACCCCTCCACTTT. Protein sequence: CASSPQSVGVLGNSPLHF.

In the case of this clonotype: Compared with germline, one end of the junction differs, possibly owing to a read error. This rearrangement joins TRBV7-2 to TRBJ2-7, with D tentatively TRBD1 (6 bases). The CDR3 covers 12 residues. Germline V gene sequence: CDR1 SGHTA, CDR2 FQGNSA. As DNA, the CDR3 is TGTGCCAACAGCCCGGACAGCAGGGAGCAGTACTTC. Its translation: CANSPDSREQYF.

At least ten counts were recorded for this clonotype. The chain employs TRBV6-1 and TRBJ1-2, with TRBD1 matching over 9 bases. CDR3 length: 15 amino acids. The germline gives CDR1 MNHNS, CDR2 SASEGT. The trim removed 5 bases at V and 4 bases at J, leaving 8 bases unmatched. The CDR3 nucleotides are TGTGCCAGCAGTTCCCGGGACAGGGACCGCTATGGCTACACCTTC. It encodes CASSSRDRDRYGYTF.

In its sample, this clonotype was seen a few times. CDR3 coding DNA: TGCAGTGTCTTCACTGAGTTGGGGACTGAAGCTTTCTTT. The encoded protein is CSVFTELGTEAFF. The chain recombines TRBV20-1 with TRBJ1-1, with D unclear. This CDR3 has 13 residues. V shed 7 bases and J shed 5 bases, with 17 bases lying between them. Germline V CDR1 and CDR2: DFQATT, SNEGSKA (reference sequence).

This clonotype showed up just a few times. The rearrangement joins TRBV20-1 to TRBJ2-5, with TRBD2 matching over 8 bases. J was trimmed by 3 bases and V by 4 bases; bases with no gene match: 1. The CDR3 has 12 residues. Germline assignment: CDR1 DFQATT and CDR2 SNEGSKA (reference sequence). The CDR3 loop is CSATGGEETQYF. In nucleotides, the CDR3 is TGCAGTGCTACCGGGGGGGAAGAGACCCAGTACTTC.